This T cell receptor (beta chain) appears in the sequencing data of a study of T-cell memory formation after mild COVID-19. Findings and caveats of the study: Memory from before infection featured some responding clones, which suggests cross-reactive memory joined. CD4+ bias marked clones expanding day 15 to 37, unlike balanced contracting clones. Nothing showed for sure that second-wave clones peaking on day 37 were SARS-CoV-2 specific. Contracting CD8+ clones were enriched in EMRA, CD4+ mainly in CM and EM.

In the case of this clonotype: The antigen is unknown.

MiXCR was run by TCRdb on the 5' RACE reads, yielding one entry per CDR3 protein. Of some 300,000 distinct CDR3 sequences listed, roughly a fifth are singletons. The TCR was taken from a man younger than 30 who had mild COVID-19 (a few samples of this study predate the infection). Cell type and time point are not known. The sequencing input was PBMCs or a T cell subset sorted from them (not recorded which).

The CDR3 DNA reads as TGCAGTGCTATACAGGGGAACTATGGCTACACCTTC. It translates to CSAIQGNYGYTF. V and J are TRBV20-1 and TRBJ1-2, with TRBD1 identical over 7 bases. The J segment lost 2 bases and the V segment lost 4 bases, leaving 1 base of the junction unmatched. Germline loops: CDR1 DFQATT, CDR2 SNEGSKA (reference sequence). This CDR3 has 12 residues.